Listed here are 8 T cell receptor beta chains from one sample, sequenced in a study of control samples from healthy donors and cancer patients. This table comes from immunoSEQ multiplex PCR, and its TCRdb copy is limited to in-frame clones, with some not included. The sample has 90,000 to 100,000 clones; 79% are singletons. The specimen sequenced was blood. The receptors derive from a woman aged 25 to 39 in good health.

The CDR3 is CASSQDLRTSGETDTQYF. In DNA form, the CDR3 reads TGCGCCAGCAGCCAAGATTTACGAACTAGCGGGGAAACAGATACGCAGTATTTT. The genes are TRBV4-3 and TRBJ2-3; TRBD2 matches 10 bases. Germline CDR1 and CDR2: LGHNA and YSLEER. Trimming at V came to 0 bases and at J to 3 bases, leaving 9 bases not matched to a gene. This CDR3 spans 18 amino acids.

This sequence joins TRBV19 and TRBJ2-2; D not resolved. V gave up 3 bases and J gave up 2 bases, with 10 bases separating them. Germline V gene data show CDR1 as LNHDA and CDR2 as SQIVND (reference sequence). The length of the CDR3 is 15 residues. CDR3 nucleotide sequence: TGTGCCAGTAGTATCCCCAAACGAAACACCGGGGAGCTGTTTTTT. Translation gives CASSIPKRNTGELFF.

J is TRBJ1-3 and V is TRBV5-6, with a weak D call TRBD1 (5 bases). Trimming removed 2 bases from V and 0 bases from J, with 9 bases in between. The CDR3 length is 15 residues. CDR1 is SGHDT, CDR2 YYEEEE, per germline. CDR3: CASSFTGTSGNTIYF. In DNA, the CDR3 is TGTGCCAGCAGCTTTACTGGGACCTCTGGAAACACCATATATTTT.

This chain links TRBV12-3 or TRBV12-4 with TRBJ2-7, with D tentatively TRBD2 (6 bases). CDR3 length equals 13 residues. V was trimmed by 7 bases and J by 2 bases, leaving 12 bases between them. CDR3 loop: CASTRGSPYEQYF. The CDR3 DNA is TGTGCCAGCACTCGGGGGTCCCCCTACGAGCAGTACTTC.

V and J are TRBV3-1 (or the pseudogene TRBV3-2) and TRBJ1-2; D unclear. Trimming took 4 bases from V and 0 from J, leaving 15 bases between them. The CDR3 contains 16 residues. Germline lookup yields CDR1 LGHDT and CDR2 YNNKEL (reference sequence). The CDR3 sequence: CASSPRRTWANYGYTF. The DNA for the CDR3 is TGTGCCAGCAGCCCAAGGAGGACTTGGGCTAACTATGGCTACACCTTC.

The rearrangement joins TRBV6-5 to TRBJ1-2, with D perhaps matching TRBD1 (6 bases). The ends were cut back, 4 bases at V and 3 bases at J, with 9 bases in the middle. The CDR3 totals 13 residues. The germline V gene encodes CDR1 MNHEY and CDR2 SVGAGI. The chain's CDR3 is CASSWGADYGYTF. The CDR3, as DNA: TGTGCCAGCAGTTGGGGGGCGGACTATGGCTACACCTTC.

V is TRBV5-1 and J is TRBJ2-1, with 8 bases that match TRBD2. The junction had 9 bases not matched to a gene; V was cut back by 5 bases and J by 5 bases. The CDR3 is made up of 15 amino acids. Germline CDR1 and CDR2: SGHRS and YFSETQ. CDR3 coding DNA: TGCGCCAGCAGGTTACAGGGCGGGGGGAACAATGAGCAGTTCTTC. Amino acid sequence: CASRLQGGGNNEQFF.

V is TRBV9 and J is TRBJ1-1, with D hard to call. The germline V gene has CDR1 SGDLS and CDR2 YYNGEE. The V gene lost 4 bases and the J gene lost 0 bases, with 10 bases spanning the gap. This CDR3 contains 14 residues. CDR3 sequence: CASSPQALNTEAFF. CDR3 coding DNA: TGTGCCAGCAGCCCCCAAGCCCTGAACACTGAAGCTTTCTTT.